Listed below are T cell receptor beta chains from one sample, sequenced in a study of PD-1 blockade in classical Hodgkin lymphoma. The method was immunoSEQ multiplex PCR; TCRdb's version includes in-frame clones alone and lacks a portion of them. Found here are more than 10,000 clones, roughly 75% of them singletons; the top ten hold about 23%. The source was peripheral blood mononuclear cells (PBMCs), collected at baseline. These TCRs come from a human donor with classical Hodgkin lymphoma. Both conserved end residues are part of each CDR3. D genes are given only for firm matches. A clone size is listed for some rows: how often the clone was seen (once, few, many), or a class if it is expanded.

j_call v_call d_call clone_size cdr3_nt cdr3_aa
TRBJ2-2 TRBV19 TRBD2 - TGTGCCAGTACCGCGGAGAGGCTAGCGGGACTCGGAGGGGTCGGGGAGCTGTTTTTT CASTAERLAGLGGVGELFF
TRBJ2-3 TRBV7-2 - few TGTGCCAGCAGCTGGAAGGGTGCAGATACGCAGTATTTT CASSWKGADTQYF
TRBJ1-1 TRBV5-4 - - TGTGCCAGCAGCTTTCCCGCGAACACTGAAGCTTTCTTT CASSFPANTEAFF
TRBJ2-6 TRBV7-9 TRBD1 - TGTGCCAGCACCCCGGGACAGGGGCAGAGAGGGGCCAACGTCCTGACTTTC CASTPGQGQRGANVLTF
TRBJ2-2 TRBV27 - few TGTGCCAGCAGTTTTCTCGACCCGACAGTTAGCGGGGAGCTGTTTTTT CASSFLDPTVSGELFF
TRBJ2-7 TRBV27 - - TGTGCCAGCAGTCTAACCTCGGGACTCCACGAGCAGTACTTC CASSLTSGLHEQYF
TRBJ2-5 TRBV7-2 - - TGTGCCAGCAGCTTGGGGGTTGGGATTCAAGAGACCCAGTACTTC CASSLGVGIQETQYF
TRBJ1-5 TRBV4-2 - few TGTGCCAGCAGCCAAGCGTCAGGGATTCAGCCCCAGCATTTT CASSQASGIQPQHF
TRBJ1-2 TRBV27 TRBD1 - TGTGCCAGCGCGTCAGGGGGCCGTGGCTACACCTTC CASASGGRGYTF
TRBJ2-7 TRBV27 - - TGTGCCAGCAGTTCCTTTGTGGGAGCCTACACCTACGAGCAGTACTTC CASSSFVGAYTYEQYF
TRBJ1-1 TRBV7-8 - - TGTGCCAGCAGCTTAGATCTCTTTGAAGCTTTCTTT CASSLDLFEAFF
TRBJ1-1 TRBV18 - once TGTGCCAGCTCACCACAGTACACTGAAGCTTTCTTT CASSPQYTEAFF
TRBJ1-1 TRBV6-5 - - TGTGCCAGCAGCCCAGTTGCCGGCACTGAAGCTTTCTTT CASSPVAGTEAFF
TRBJ2-2 TRBV7-2 TRBD2 - TGTGCCAGCAACCGAGCGGGGGGGTCCGGGGAGCTGTTTTTT CASNRAGGSGELFF
TRBJ2-5 TRBV15 - - TGTGCCACCAGCATTGGGAGAGAGACCCAGTACTTC CATSIGRETQYF
TRBJ1-1 TRBV4-3 - medium-sized TGCGCCAGCAGCCAAGACCTCGGGGTTCGCGCTGAAGCTTTCTTT CASSQDLGVRAEAFF
TRBJ1-2 TRBV6-6 TRBD1 few TGTGCCAGCAGTTTTTCCCAGGGGGTTTCCTATGGCTACACCTTC CASSFSQGVSYGYTF
TRBJ1-1 TRBV19 - once TGTGCCAGTAGTGGGACACTCAACACTGAAGCTTTCTTT CASSGTLNTEAFF
TRBJ2-3 TRBV5-6 - - TGTGCCAGCAGCCCGCTATTTAGCGGAAATACGCAGTATTTT CASSPLFSGNTQYF